Reported below is one T cell receptor (beta chain). The CDR3 extends over 17 amino acids. Deletions cut 5 bases from V and 0 bases from J, with 17 bases between. Per the germline V gene, CDR1 is MNHEY and CDR2 is SVGEGT. This sample was included in a study of blood T cell repertoires in COVID-19. Whole-study context: The origin of the acute and convalescent COVID-19 samples was the United States, Italy and Spain. T cells, B-cell-depleted T cells, or PBMCs provided the cDNA or gDNA that served as material.

Source study methods: Reference gene primers were amplified, and this amplification served to estimate nucleated cell counts. Measured with immunoSEQ multiplex PCR; TCRdb has only the in-frame clones, and not every one. D and trimming come from the DNA, and the V and J calls and clone size come from that table. The top ten clones hold 6.2% of a sample with 240,000 or so clones, roughly nine tenths of them seen once. The chain is built from TRBV6-2 or TRBV6-3 and TRBJ1-5, with a weak D call TRBD1 (6 bases). Material: peripheral blood. This clonotype originated in a man in his sixties with acute or convalescent COVID-19. DNA of the CDR3: TGTGCCAGCAGTCCACACCGGGACACCCATAGCAATCAGCCCCAGCATTTT. Amino acid sequence: CASSPHRDTHSNQPQHF.